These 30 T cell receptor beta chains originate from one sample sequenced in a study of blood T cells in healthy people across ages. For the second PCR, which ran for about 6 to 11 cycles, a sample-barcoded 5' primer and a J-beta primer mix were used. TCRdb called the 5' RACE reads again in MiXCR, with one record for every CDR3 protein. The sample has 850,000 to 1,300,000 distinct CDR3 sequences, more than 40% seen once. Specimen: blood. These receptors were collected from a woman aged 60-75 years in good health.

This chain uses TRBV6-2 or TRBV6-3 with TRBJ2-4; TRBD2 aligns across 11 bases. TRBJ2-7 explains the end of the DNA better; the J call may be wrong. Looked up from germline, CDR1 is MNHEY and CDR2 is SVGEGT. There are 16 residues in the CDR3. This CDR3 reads CASSYNRSGREYEQYF. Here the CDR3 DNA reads TGTGCCAGCAGTTACAACCGTAGCGGGAGGGAATACGAGCAGTACTTC.

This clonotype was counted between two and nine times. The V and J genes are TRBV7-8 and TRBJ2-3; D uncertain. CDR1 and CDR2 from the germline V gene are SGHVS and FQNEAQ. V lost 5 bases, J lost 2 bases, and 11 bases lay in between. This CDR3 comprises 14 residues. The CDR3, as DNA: TGTGCCAGCAGCGCCTTACAGCCCACAGATACGCAGTATTTT. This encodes CASSALQPTDTQYF.

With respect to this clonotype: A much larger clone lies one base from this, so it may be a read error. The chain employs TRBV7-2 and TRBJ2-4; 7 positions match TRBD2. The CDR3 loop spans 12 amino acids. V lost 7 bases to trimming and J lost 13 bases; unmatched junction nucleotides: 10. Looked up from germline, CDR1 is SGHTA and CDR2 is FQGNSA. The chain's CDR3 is CASISLAREQYF. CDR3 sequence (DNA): TGTGCCAGCATCTCACTAGCGCGGGAGCAGTACTTC.

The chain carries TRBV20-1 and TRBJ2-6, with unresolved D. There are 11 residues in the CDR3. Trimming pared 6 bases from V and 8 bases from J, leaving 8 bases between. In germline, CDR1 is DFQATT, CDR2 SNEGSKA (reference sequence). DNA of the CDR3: TGCAGTGCCACCCCTTCCAACGTCCTGACTTTC. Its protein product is CSATPSNVLTF.

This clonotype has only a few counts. The CDR3 sequence: CSANLLRGGTYTDTQYF. CDR3 DNA sequence: TGCAGTGCTAACCTCTTGAGGGGTGGGACCTACACAGATACGCAGTATTTT. V is TRBV20-1 and J is TRBJ2-3, with D perhaps being TRBD1 or TRBD2 (5 bases each). Trimming removed 4 bases at V and 2 bases at J, with 22 bases between. From germline, CDR1 is DFQATT and CDR2 SNEGSKA (reference sequence). The CDR3 is 17 residues long.

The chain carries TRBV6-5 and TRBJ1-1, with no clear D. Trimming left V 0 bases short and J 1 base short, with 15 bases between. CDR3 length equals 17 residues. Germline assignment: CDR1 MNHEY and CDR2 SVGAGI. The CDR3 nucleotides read TGTGCCAGCAGTTACTCCAGATTGGGAAGGCGGAACACTGAAGCTTTCTTT. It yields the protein CASSYSRLGRRNTEAFF.

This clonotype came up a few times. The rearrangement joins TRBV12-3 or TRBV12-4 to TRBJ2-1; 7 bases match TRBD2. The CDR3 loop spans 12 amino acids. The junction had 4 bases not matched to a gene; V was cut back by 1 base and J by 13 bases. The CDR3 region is CASSLGGRGQFF. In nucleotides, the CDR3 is TGTGCCAGCAGTTTAGGCGGGAGAGGCCAGTTCTTC.

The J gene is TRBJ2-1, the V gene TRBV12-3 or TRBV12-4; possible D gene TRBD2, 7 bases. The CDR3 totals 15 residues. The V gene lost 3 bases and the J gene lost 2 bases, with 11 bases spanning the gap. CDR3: CASSFGGAAYNEQFF. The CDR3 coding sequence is TGTGCCAGCAGTTTTGGGGGGGCCGCCTACAATGAGCAGTTCTTC.

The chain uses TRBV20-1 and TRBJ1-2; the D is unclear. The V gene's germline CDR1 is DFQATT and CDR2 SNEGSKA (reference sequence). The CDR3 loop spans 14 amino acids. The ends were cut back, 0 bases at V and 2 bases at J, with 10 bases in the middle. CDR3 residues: CSARDALGNYGYTF. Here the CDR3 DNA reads TGCAGTGCTAGAGATGCTTTAGGGAACTATGGCTACACCTTC.

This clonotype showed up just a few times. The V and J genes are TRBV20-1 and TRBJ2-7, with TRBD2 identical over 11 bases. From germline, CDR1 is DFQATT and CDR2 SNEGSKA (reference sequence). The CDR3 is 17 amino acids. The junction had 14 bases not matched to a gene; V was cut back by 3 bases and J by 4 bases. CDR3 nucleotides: TGCAGTGCTAGGGGCCAGGGAATAGCGGGAGGGAAGTACGAGCAGTACTTC. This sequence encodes CSARGQGIAGGKYEQYF.

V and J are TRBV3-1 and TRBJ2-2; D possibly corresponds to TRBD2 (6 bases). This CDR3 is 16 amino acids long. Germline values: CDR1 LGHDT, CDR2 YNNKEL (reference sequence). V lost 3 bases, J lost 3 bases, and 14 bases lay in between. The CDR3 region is CASSHNYGRYTGELFF. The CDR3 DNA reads TGTGCCAGCAGCCACAACTACGGGAGATACACCGGGGAGCTGTTTTTT.

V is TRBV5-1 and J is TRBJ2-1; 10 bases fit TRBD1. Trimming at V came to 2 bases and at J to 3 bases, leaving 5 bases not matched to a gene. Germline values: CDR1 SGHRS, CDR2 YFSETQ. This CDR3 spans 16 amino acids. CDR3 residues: CASSLGDRGNYNEQFF. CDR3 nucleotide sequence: TGCGCCAGCAGCTTAGGGGACAGGGGTAACTACAATGAGCAGTTCTTC.

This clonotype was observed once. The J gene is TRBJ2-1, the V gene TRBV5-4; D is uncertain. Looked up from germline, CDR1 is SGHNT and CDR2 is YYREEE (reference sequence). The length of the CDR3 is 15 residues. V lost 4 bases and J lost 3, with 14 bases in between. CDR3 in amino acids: CASSPGPESYNEQFF. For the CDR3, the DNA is TGTGCCAGCAGCCCCGGGCCCGAGAGCTACAATGAGCAGTTCTTC.

Written as DNA, the CDR3 is TGCAGCGTTGCTTCTAACTATGGCTACACCTTC. It is translated as CSVASNYGYTF. This chain joins TRBV29-1 and TRBJ1-2; D is unresolved. Germline loops: CDR1 SQVTM, CDR2 ANQGSEA. Trimming took off 4 bases at V and 0 bases at J, with 3 bases between the two ends. This CDR3 has 11 amino acids.

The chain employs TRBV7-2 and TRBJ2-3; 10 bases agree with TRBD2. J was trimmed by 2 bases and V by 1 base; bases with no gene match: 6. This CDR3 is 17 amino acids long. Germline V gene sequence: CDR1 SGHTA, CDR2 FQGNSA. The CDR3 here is CASSLVRLAGVTDTQYF. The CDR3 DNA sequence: TGTGCCAGCAGCTTAGTAAGGCTAGCGGGAGTCACAGATACGCAGTATTTT.

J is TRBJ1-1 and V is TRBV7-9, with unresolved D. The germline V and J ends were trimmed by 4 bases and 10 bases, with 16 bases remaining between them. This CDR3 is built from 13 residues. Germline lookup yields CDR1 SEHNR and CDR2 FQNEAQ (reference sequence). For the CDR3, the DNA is TGTGCCAGCAGCTCCCCTGGTCAGTATTTAGCTTTCTTT. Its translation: CASSSPGQYLAFF. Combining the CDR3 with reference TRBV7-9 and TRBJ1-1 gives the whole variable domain DTGVSQNPRHKITKRGQNVTFRCDPISEHNRLYWYRQTLGQGPEFLTYFQNEAQLEKSRLLSDRFSAERPKGSFSTLEIQRTEQGDSAMYLCASSSPGQYLAFFGQGTRLTVV.

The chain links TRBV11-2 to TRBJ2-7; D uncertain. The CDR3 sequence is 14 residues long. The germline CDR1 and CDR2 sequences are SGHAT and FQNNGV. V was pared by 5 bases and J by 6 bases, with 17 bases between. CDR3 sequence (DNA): TGTGCCAGCAGCCTCAATTTAGGCCCTTCCGAGCAGTACTTC. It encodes CASSLNLGPSEQYF.

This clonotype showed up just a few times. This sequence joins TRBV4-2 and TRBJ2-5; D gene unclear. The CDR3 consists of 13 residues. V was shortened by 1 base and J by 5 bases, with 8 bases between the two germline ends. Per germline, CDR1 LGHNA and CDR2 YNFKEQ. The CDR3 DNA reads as TGTGCCAGCAGCCAAGGAGCGAAGGAGACCCAGTACTTC. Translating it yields CASSQGAKETQYF.

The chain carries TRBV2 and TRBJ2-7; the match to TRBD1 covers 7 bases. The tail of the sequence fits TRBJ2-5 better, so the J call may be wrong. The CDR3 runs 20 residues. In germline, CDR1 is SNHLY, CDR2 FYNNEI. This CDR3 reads CASSEAARNHRGLGRETQYF. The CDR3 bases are TGTGCCAGCAGTGAAGCGGCCCGCAATCACAGGGGCCTGGGACGGGAGACCCAGTACTTC.

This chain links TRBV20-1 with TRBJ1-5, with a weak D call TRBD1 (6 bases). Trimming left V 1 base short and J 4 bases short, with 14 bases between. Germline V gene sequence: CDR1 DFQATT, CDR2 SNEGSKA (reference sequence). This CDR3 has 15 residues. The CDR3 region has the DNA TGCAGTGCTAGAGCTGCGGGGGCTCTTAATCAGCCCCAGCATTTT. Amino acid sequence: CSARAAGALNQPQHF.

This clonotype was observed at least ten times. CDR3: CSGVTGGLYEQYF. The CDR3, as DNA: TGCAGCGGGGTGACAGGGGGCCTCTACGAGCAGTACTTC. This chain joins TRBV29-1 and TRBJ2-7, with 10 bases fitting TRBD1. V shed 7 bases and J 3 bases; nucleotides not matched to a gene: 6. The CDR3 has 13 residues. Per the germline V gene, CDR1 is SQVTM and CDR2 is ANQGSEA.

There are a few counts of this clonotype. The CDR3 loop reads CASSVETGRDEQYF. The CDR3 DNA reads TGTGCCAGCAGCGTAGAGACAGGGCGAGACGAGCAGTACTTC. The J gene is TRBJ2-5, the V gene TRBV9; 7 positions agree with TRBD1. The J call may be wrong; the DNA end is better matched by TRBJ2-7. This CDR3 contains 14 residues. The germline CDR1 and CDR2 sequences are SGDLS and YYNGEE.

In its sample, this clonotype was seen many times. In DNA, the CDR3 is TGTGCCAGCAGCTTTAGCGGGAGGGCAACAGATACGCAGTATTTT. Translated, it gives CASSFSGRATDTQYF. The J gene is TRBJ2-3, the V gene TRBV11-2, with TRBD2 identical over 11 bases. CDR3 length: 15 residues. Germline V gene sequence: CDR1 SGHAT, CDR2 FQNNGV. With V trimmed by 3 bases and J by 3 bases, 2 bases remained unmatched.

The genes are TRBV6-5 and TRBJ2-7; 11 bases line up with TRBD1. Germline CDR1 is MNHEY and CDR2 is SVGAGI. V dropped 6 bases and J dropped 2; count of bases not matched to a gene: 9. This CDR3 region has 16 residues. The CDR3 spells CASSRTGQGATYEQYF. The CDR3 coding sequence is TGTGCCAGCAGCCGAACTGGACAGGGGGCGACCTACGAGCAGTACTTC.

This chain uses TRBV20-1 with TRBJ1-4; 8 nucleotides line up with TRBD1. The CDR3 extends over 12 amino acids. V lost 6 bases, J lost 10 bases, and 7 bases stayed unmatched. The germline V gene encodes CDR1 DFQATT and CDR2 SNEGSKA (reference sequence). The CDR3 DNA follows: TGCAGTGCGACGGACAGGGCGAGAAAACTGTTTTTT. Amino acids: CSATDRARKLFF.

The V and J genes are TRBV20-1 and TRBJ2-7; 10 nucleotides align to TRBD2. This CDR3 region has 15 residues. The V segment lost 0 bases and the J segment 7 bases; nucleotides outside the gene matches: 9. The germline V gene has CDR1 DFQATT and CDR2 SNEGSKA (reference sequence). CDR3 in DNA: TGCAGTGCTAGAGAATTACGAGCGGGAGGGCTTGAGCAGTACTTC. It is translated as CSARELRAGGLEQYF.

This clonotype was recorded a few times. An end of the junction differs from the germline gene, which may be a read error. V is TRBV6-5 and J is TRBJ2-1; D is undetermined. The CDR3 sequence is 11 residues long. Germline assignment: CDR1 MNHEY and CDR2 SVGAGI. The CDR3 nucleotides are TGTGCCTGCAGCTTCAGTGGTGAGCAGTTCTTC. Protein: CACSFSGEQFF.

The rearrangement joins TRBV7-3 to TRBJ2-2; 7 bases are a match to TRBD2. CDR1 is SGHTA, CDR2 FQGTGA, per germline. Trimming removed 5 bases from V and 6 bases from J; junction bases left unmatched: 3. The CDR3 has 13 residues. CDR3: CASSTGGPGELFF. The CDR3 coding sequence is TGTGCCAGCAGCACGGGAGGCCCCGGGGAGCTGTTTTTT.

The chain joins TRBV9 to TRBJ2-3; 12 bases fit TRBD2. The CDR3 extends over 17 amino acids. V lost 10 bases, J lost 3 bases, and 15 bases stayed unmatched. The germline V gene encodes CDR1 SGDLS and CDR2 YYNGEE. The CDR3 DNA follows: TGTGCCTCTGGGGGACGAGGACTAGCGGGACCGACAGATACGCAGTATTTT. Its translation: CASGGRGLAGPTDTQYF.

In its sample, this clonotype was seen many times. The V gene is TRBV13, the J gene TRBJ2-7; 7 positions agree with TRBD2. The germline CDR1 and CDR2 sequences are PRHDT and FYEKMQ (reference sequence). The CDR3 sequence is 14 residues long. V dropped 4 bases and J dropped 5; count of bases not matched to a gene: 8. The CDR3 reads CASSSKPGRDEQYF. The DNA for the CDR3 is TGTGCCAGCAGCTCTAAACCAGGGAGGGACGAGCAGTACTTC.